These 29 T cell receptor beta chains were all obtained from the same sample, sequenced in a study of T cells in Graves' hyperthyroidism and ophthalmopathy. Amplified regions were TCR beta CDR3 sequences from RNA transcripts. HTBI primers were used for first-round RT-PCR of the TCR CDR3. One entry per CDR3 protein, called by TCRdb with MiXCR from the multiplex PCR reads. This repertoire shows hundreds of thousands of distinct CDR3 sequences, 15% to 20% found once; its top ten account for around 50%. The sequencing sample was made of blood. The receptors stem from a man in his forties or fifties with Graves' ophthalmopathy.

This clonotype was counted between two and nine times. The V call is TRBV6-2 or TRBV6-3, the J call TRBJ2-7; D possibly uses TRBD1 or TRBD2 (5 bases each). The CDR3 totals 14 residues. V was trimmed by 6 bases and J by 0 bases, leaving 12 bases between them. CDR1 is MNHEY and CDR2 is SVGEGT in the germline V gene. CDR3 bases: TGTGCCAGCAGAACTTCTGGGGGCTCCTACGAGCAGTACTTC. Protein: CASRTSGGSYEQYF.

The chain combines TRBV6-1 with TRBJ2-4, with TRBD2 as a possible D gene (5 bases). Germline values: CDR1 MNHNS, CDR2 SASEGT. CDR3 length: 13 residues. V gave up 6 bases and J gave up 4 bases, with 10 bases separating them. The CDR3 DNA sequence: TGTGCCAGCAGGGAGGCCGCAAAAAACATTCAGTACTTC. It specifies CASREAAKNIQYF.

This clonotype was observed a few times. The CDR3 region is CASSQRSPSSYNEQFF. CDR3 coding DNA: TGTGCCAGCAGCCAGAGATCACCGAGCTCCTACAATGAGCAGTTCTTC. V gene TRBV7-3 combines with J gene TRBJ2-1; no reliable D call. The V and J ends lost 5 bases and 0 bases respectively, with 14 bases between them. CDR1 is SGHTA, CDR2 FQGTGA, per germline. The CDR3 runs to 16 residues.

V gene TRBV7-2 combines with J gene TRBJ1-3; TRBD1 matches 8 bases. Germline V gene data show CDR1 as SGHTA and CDR2 as FQGNSA. Trimming cost V 3 bases and J 2 bases; bases outside gene matches: 18. The CDR3 covers 20 residues. This CDR3 is CASSLRKDRDLVGAGNTIYF. The DNA for the CDR3 is TGTGCCAGCAGCTTGAGGAAGGACAGGGACCTAGTGGGGGCTGGAAACACCATATATTTT.

The genes are TRBV30 and TRBJ1-1; D gene ambiguous. Trimming cost V 5 bases and J 1 base, with 5 bases left between them. The CDR3 has 11 residues. Germline lookup yields CDR1 GTSNPN and CDR2 SVGIG (reference sequence). The CDR3 nucleotides are TGTGCCTGGGCAGAGAACACTGAAGCTTTCTTT. This codes for CAWAENTEAFF.

The chain employs TRBV6-2 or TRBV6-3 and TRBJ2-2; the D is unclear. Looked up from germline, CDR1 is MNHEY and CDR2 is SVGEGT. V lost 2 bases and J lost 8, with 15 bases in between. This CDR3 is 15 amino acids long. The DNA for the CDR3 is TGTGCCAGCAGTTACACCGGGCCTCTAAGGGGGGAGCTGTTTTTT. Encoded protein: CASSYTGPLRGELFF.

The V call is TRBV27, the J call TRBJ1-5; 7 bases agree with TRBD1. Per germline, CDR1 MNHEY and CDR2 SMNVEV (reference sequence). This CDR3 is built from 13 residues. Unmatched junction bases numbered 10, after V lost 10 bases and J lost 7 bases. The CDR3 sequence is CATKTGEGQPQHF. The CDR3 coding sequence is TGTGCCACCAAAACAGGGGAAGGGCAGCCCCAGCATTTT.

This clonotype was found a few times. The chain links TRBV5-4 to TRBJ2-2, with D possibly being TRBD1 (6 bases). The CDR3 is 15 amino acids. Between the trimmed V and J ends, which lost 2 bases and 4 bases, there was a span of 12 bases. Germline V gene data show CDR1 as SGHNT and CDR2 as YYREEE (reference sequence). CDR3 sequence (DNA): TGTGCCAGCAGCTTATGGAGAGGGGGCACCGGGGAGCTGTTTTTT. Translated: CASSLWRGGTGELFF.

The chain couples TRBV9 to TRBJ1-2; 7 positions agree with TRBD1. The CDR3 totals 18 residues. V gave up 3 bases and J gave up 4 bases; unmatched junction bases: 18. In germline, CDR1 is SGDLS, CDR2 YYNGEE. CDR3 nucleotide sequence: TGTGCCAGCAGCGGAGGGAGGACAGGACGCCGAAGGATCTATGGCTACACCTTC. Protein: CASSGGRTGRRRIYGYTF.

In its sample, this clonotype was seen many times. This rearrangement joins TRBV27 to TRBJ2-3, with D perhaps assigned TRBD1 or TRBD2 (5 bases each). Germline V gives CDR1 MNHEY, CDR2 SMNVEV (reference sequence). The ends were cut back, 5 bases at V and 2 bases at J, with 17 bases in the middle. The CDR3 sequence is 16 residues long. The CDR3 region has the DNA TGTGCCAGCAGTAGTCCCCGGGACGGGGACACAGATACGCAGTATTTT. Translation gives CASSSPRDGDTDTQYF.

The genes are TRBV3-1 and TRBJ1-5; no clear D gene. Germline V CDR1 and CDR2: LGHDT, YNNKEL (reference sequence). With 5 bases removed from V and 8 bases from J, the gap between germline ends came to 13 bases. This CDR3 is 13 amino acids long. In DNA, the CDR3 is TGTGCCAGCAGCTTCCGCCGAGCGGAGCCCCAGCATTTT. Translated, it gives CASSFRRAEPQHF. Full variable domain (outside the CDR3, taken from reference TRBV3-1 and TRBJ1-5): DTAVSQTPKYLVTQMGNDKSIKCEQNLGHDTMYWYKQDSKKFLKIMFSYNNKELIINETVPNRFSPKSPDKAHLNLHINSLELGDSAVYFCASSFRRAEPQHFGDGTRLSIL.

The rearrangement links TRBV6-2 or TRBV6-3 to TRBJ2-3; D uncertain. Per the germline V gene, CDR1 is MNHEY and CDR2 is SVGEGT. The CDR3 extends over 14 amino acids. V gave up 6 bases and J gave up 0 bases, with 10 bases separating them. CDR3 amino acids: CASSRSFSTDTQYF. The CDR3 DNA follows: TGTGCCAGCAGCAGATCCTTTAGCACAGATACGCAGTATTTT.

This rearrangement joins TRBV18 to TRBJ2-1; 9 nucleotides line up with TRBD2. V lost 3 bases, J lost 10 bases, and 1 base stayed unmatched. This CDR3 region has 12 residues. Per the germline V gene, CDR1 is KGHSH and CDR2 is LQKENI. DNA for the CDR3: TGTGCCAGCTCACCCGGACTAGCGGAGCAGTTCTTC. Translation gives CASSPGLAEQFF.

The J gene is TRBJ1-1, the V gene TRBV19; D not resolved. This CDR3 comprises 11 residues. The V end lost 2 bases, the J end lost 11 bases, and 9 bases lay between the germline ends. The germline V gene encodes CDR1 LNHDA and CDR2 SQIVND (reference sequence). The DNA of the CDR3 is TGTGCCAGTAGTATATCCGGGAACGCTTTCTTT. This codes for CASSISGNAFF.

A remark on this clonotype: With a much larger clone just one base away, this may be a read error. The chain couples TRBV28 to TRBJ1-3, with TRBD1 identical over 9 bases. The CDR3 has 14 amino acids. CDR1 MDHEN and CDR2 SYDVKM come from the germline V gene. DNA for the CDR3: TGTACCAGCAGTTCGGGACAGGGTGGAAACACCATATATTTT. Encoded protein: CTSSSGQGGNTIYF.

This sequence joins TRBV27 and TRBJ1-2; the D is unclear. Germline V gene data show CDR1 as MNHEY and CDR2 as SMNVEV (reference sequence). This CDR3 region has 14 residues. Trimming cost V 2 bases and J 3 bases, with 10 bases left between them. CDR3 DNA: TGTGCCAGCAGTTTAGGGCCGCAGCACTATGGCTACACCTTC. It translates to CASSLGPQHYGYTF.

This clonotype showed up many times. The chain joins TRBV9 to TRBJ2-7; D is perhaps TRBD1 or TRBD2 (6 bases each). The CDR3 is 15 residues long. V was clipped by 4 bases and J by 4 bases, with 18 bases between them. Germline V gives CDR1 SGDLS, CDR2 YYNGEE. This chain's CDR3 is CASSSTEGTQYEQYF. DNA of the CDR3: TGTGCCAGCAGCTCAACGGAGGGGACACAGTACGAGCAGTACTTC.

This clonotype was found once. The chain uses TRBV20-1 and TRBJ2-2, with 11 nucleotides matching TRBD2. V dropped 3 bases and J dropped 3; count of bases not matched to a gene: 6. The CDR3 is made up of 16 amino acids. CDR1 and CDR2 (germline): DFQATT, SNEGSKA (reference sequence). For the CDR3, the DNA is TGCAGTGCTAGGGAACTAGCGGGAGAGTACACCGGGGAGCTGTTTTTT. Amino acids: CSARELAGEYTGELFF.

The chain uses TRBV6-1 and TRBJ1-3; D uncertain. The CDR3 sequence is 14 residues long. Trimming cost V 2 bases and J 3 bases, with 8 bases left between them. Germline CDR1 MNHNS, CDR2 SASEGT. The CDR3 sequence: CASSEFPVGNTIYF. CDR3 nucleotides: TGTGCCAGCAGTGAATTCCCGGTTGGAAACACCATATATTTT.

The chain uses TRBV5-1 and TRBJ1-4; TRBD1 matches 7 bases. The CDR3 loop spans 18 amino acids. Looked up from germline, CDR1 is SGHRS and CDR2 is YFSETQ. After removal of 4 bases from V and 0 bases from J, the junction contained 12 bases not matched to a gene. The CDR3 region is CASSIRGRGFSTNEKLFF. The CDR3, as DNA: TGCGCCAGCAGCATAAGGGGGCGCGGATTCTCAACTAATGAAAAACTGTTTTTT. The full variable domain, its missing parts supplied by reference TRBV5-1 and TRBJ1-4, is KAGVTQTPRYLIKTRGQQVTLSCSPISGHRSVSWYQQTPGQGLQFLFEYFSETQRNKGNFPGRFSGRQFSNSRSEMNVSTLELGDSALYLCASSIRGRGFSTNEKLFFGSGTQLSVL.

In its sample, this clonotype was seen a few times. V is TRBV5-1 and J is TRBJ1-1; TRBD1 matches 10 bases. The ends lost 2 bases at V and 7 bases at J; junction bases unmatched: 5. Germline assignment: CDR1 SGHRS and CDR2 YFSETQ. This CDR3 contains 14 residues. CDR3 sequence reads: CASSLGQGVDEAFF. The CDR3 nucleotides read TGCGCCAGCAGCTTAGGACAGGGGGTCGATGAAGCTTTCTTT.

This clonotype has just a few counts. V gene TRBV28 combines with J gene TRBJ2-7, with TRBD1 matching over 8 bases. The CDR3 length is 12 residues. V dropped 6 bases and J dropped 5; count of bases not matched to a gene: 3. The germline gives CDR1 MDHEN, CDR2 SYDVKM. Here the CDR3 reads CASSLQGDEQYF. The CDR3 DNA follows: TGTGCCAGCAGCCTACAGGGGGACGAGCAGTACTTC.

The J gene is TRBJ1-5, the V gene TRBV27; D remains ambiguous. Trimming left V 6 bases short and J 0 bases short, with 6 bases between. The CDR3 length is 13 residues. Germline V lookup: CDR1 MNHEY, CDR2 SMNVEV (reference sequence). DNA of the CDR3: TGTGCCAGCAGGGCGAGTAGCAATCAGCCCCAGCATTTT. It encodes CASRASSNQPQHF.

The table lists this clonotype with many counts. The chain links TRBV6-2 or TRBV6-3 to TRBJ2-7; either TRBD1 or TRBD2 may fit D (7 bases each). The germline gives CDR1 MNHEY, CDR2 SVGEGT. V lost 2 bases and J 7 bases, leaving 21 bases between the germline ends. The CDR3 runs to 16 residues. CDR3 sequence reads: CASSYGPGGQTGEQYF. CDR3 coding DNA: TGTGCCAGCAGTTACGGGCCGGGGGGACAGACGGGAGAGCAGTACTTC.

This clonotype has at least ten counts. V and J are TRBV11-1 and TRBJ2-3, with 9 bases matching TRBD2. V lost 7 bases to trimming and J lost 0 bases; unmatched junction nucleotides: 5. Germline loops: CDR1 SGHAT, CDR2 FQDESV (reference sequence). This CDR3 spans 15 amino acids. The CDR3 DNA reads as TGTGCCAGCACCTCTAGCGGGAAAAGCACAGATACGCAGTATTTT. It translates to CASTSSGKSTDTQYF.

CDR3: CASSPRGIYEQYF. In DNA form, the CDR3 reads TGTGCCAGCAGCCCGAGGGGCATCTACGAGCAGTACTTC. The V gene is TRBV14, the J gene TRBJ2-7; D is tentatively TRBD1 or TRBD2 (5 bases each). The CDR3 is 13 amino acids. Between the trimmed V and J ends, which lost 4 bases and 3 bases, there was a span of 10 bases. Germline V gene data show CDR1 as SGHDN and CDR2 as FVKESK.

There are a few counts of this clonotype. CDR3 nucleotides: TGTGCCAGCAGTTCGAACAGGGAGCTGTTTTTT. It codes for CASSSNRELFF. The chain combines TRBV2 with TRBJ2-2, with D unclear. Germline loops: CDR1 SNHLY, CDR2 FYNNEI. The CDR3 covers 11 residues. With 5 bases removed from V and 9 bases from J, the gap between germline ends came to 7 bases.

This clonotype showed up just a few times. The gene calls are TRBV20-1 and TRBJ1-1; D might be TRBD1 (6 bases). The CDR3 spans 17 residues. Trimming took off 4 bases at V and 0 bases at J, with 21 bases between the two ends. Germline values: CDR1 DFQATT, CDR2 SNEGSKA (reference sequence). DNA of the CDR3: TGCAGTGCTATAATCCCGGCCGGACAGCCTATGAACACTGAAGCTTTCTTT. Translation: CSAIIPAGQPMNTEAFF.

This clonotype was seen only once. The chain combines TRBV11-2 with TRBJ2-7; a weak D match, TRBD1 (6 bases). Between the trimmed V and J ends, which lost 3 bases and 3 bases, there was a span of 24 bases. The CDR3 loop spans 18 amino acids. CDR1 is SGHAT and CDR2 is FQNNGV in the germline V gene. CDR3 amino acids: CASSLDLRGWGTDYEQYF. CDR3 coding DNA: TGTGCCAGCAGCTTGGATCTAAGGGGGTGGGGTACGGACTACGAGCAGTACTTC.